The entry that follows covers one T cell receptor (beta chain) sequence. Its target is not known. Per the germline V gene, CDR1 is SGHTA and CDR2 is FQGNSA. CDR3 size: 12 residues. V was trimmed by 5 bases and J by 10 bases, leaving 9 bases between them. These data are taken from a study of lymphopenia after photon versus proton radiotherapy. Generated by immunoSEQ multiplex PCR, the TCRdb table keeps only in-frame clones and is missing some. Of about 45,000 clones listed, around 86% are singletons. Broader study findings: Survival link was tested only in deceased patients; proton benefit remains a possibility. Proton therapy kept repertoires fairly stable, unlike photons, which gained effector/memory cells.

This TCR was sampled from a man aged 40-55 years with gastric cancer. This specimen consisted of peripheral blood, obtained from a patient treated with photon-based radiotherapy. The chain employs TRBV7-2 and TRBJ1-6; D is uncertain. CDR3 protein: CASSTLRSPLHF. CDR3 bases: TGTGCCAGCAGCACCCTCCGATCACCCCTCCACTTT.